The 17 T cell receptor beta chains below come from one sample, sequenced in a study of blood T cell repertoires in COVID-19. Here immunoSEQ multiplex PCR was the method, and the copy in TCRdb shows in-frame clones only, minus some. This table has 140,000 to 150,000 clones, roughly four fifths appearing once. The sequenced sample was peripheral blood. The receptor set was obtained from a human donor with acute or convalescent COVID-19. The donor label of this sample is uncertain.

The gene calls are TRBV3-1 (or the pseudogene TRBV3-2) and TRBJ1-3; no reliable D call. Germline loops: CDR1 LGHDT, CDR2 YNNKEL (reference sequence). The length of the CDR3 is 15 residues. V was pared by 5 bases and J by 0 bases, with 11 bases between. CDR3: CASSFGGGSGNTIYF. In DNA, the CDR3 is TGTGCCAGCAGCTTCGGTGGCGGCTCTGGAAACACCATATATTTT.

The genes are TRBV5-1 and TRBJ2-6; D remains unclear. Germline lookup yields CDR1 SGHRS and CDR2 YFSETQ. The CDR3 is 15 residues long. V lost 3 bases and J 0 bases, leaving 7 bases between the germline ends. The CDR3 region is CASSSTLSGANVLTF. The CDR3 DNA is TGCGCCAGCAGCTCTACCCTCTCTGGGGCCAACGTCCTGACTTTC.

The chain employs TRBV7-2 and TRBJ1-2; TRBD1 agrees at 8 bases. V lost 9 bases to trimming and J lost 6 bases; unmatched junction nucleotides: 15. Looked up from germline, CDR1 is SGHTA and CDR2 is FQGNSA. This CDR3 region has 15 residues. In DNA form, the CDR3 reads TGTGCCAGTAGCGGACAGGGAGTGGGGCGGGATGGCTACACCTTC. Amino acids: CASSGQGVGRDGYTF.

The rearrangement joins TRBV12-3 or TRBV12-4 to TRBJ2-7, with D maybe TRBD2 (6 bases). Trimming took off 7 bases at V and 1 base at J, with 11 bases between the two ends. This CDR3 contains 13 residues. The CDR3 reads CASTRGTSYEQYF. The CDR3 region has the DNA TGTGCCAGCACCCGGGGGACTTCCTACGAGCAGTACTTC.

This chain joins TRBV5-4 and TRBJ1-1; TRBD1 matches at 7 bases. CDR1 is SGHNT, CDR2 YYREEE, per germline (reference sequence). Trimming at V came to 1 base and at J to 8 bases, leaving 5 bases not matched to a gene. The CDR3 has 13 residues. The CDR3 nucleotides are TGTGCCAGCAGCTTGCAACAGGGGTACGAAGCTTTCTTT. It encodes CASSLQQGYEAFF.

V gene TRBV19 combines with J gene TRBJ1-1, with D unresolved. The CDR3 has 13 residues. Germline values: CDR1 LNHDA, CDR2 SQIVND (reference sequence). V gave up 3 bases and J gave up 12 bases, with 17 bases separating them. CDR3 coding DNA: TGTGCCAGTAGTATTGGGGAGATGGGGTGGCCTTTCTTT. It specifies CASSIGEMGWPFF.

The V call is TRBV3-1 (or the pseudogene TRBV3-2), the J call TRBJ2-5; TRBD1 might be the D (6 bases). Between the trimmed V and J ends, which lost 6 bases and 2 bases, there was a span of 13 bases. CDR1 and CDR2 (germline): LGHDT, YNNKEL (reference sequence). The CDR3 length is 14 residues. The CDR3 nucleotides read TGTGCCAGCAGACTTCGGACAGTACAAGAGACCCAGTACTTC. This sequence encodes CASRLRTVQETQYF.

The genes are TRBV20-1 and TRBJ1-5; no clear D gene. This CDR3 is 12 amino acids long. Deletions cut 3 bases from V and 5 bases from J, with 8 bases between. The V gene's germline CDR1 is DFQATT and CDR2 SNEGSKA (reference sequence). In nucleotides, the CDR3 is TGCAGTGCTAGTAAACTGGATCAGCCCCAGCATTTT. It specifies CSASKLDQPQHF.

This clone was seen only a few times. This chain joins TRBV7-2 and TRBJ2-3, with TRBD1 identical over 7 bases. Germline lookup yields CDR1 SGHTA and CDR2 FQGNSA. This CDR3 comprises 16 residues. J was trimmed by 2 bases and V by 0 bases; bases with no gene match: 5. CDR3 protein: CASSLAQGQLTDTQYF. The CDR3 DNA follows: TGTGCCAGCAGCTTAGCGCAGGGACAGCTCACAGATACGCAGTATTTT.

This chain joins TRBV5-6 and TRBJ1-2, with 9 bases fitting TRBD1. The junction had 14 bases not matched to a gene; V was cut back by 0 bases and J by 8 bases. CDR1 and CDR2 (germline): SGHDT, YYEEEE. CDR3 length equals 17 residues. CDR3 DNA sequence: TGTGCCAGCAGCTTGGTCCCCGCCGGGACAGGGTTAGTAGGCTACACCTTC. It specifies CASSLVPAGTGLVGYTF.

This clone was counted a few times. The CDR3 nucleotides read TGCGCCAGCAGCCAAGAGGGAGGACGCCTCTATGGCTACACCTTC. This sequence encodes CASSQEGGRLYGYTF. The chain links TRBV4-3 to TRBJ1-2; no firm D call. Per the germline V gene, CDR1 is LGHNA and CDR2 is YSLEER. The CDR3 loop spans 15 amino acids. Trimming removed 0 bases at V and 4 bases at J, with 12 bases between.

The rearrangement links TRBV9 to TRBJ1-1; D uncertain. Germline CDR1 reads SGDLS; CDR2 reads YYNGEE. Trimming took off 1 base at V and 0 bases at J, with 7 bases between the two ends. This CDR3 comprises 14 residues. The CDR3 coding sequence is TGTGCCAGCAGCGTAAAACATTTGAACACTGAAGCTTTCTTT. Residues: CASSVKHLNTEAFF.

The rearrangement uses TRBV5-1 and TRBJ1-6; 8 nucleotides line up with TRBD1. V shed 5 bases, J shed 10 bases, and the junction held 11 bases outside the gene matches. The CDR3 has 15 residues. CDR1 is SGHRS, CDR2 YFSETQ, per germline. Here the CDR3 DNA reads TGCGCCAGCAGTTACGACAGGACAGGGAGCTCACCCCTCCACTTT. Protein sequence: CASSYDRTGSSPLHF.

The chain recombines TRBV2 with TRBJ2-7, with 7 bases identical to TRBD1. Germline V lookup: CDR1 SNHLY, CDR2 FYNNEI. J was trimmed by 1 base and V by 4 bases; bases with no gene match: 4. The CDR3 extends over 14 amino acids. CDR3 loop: CASSVQQGSYEQYF. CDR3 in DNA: TGTGCCAGCAGTGTTCAACAGGGGTCCTACGAGCAGTACTTC.

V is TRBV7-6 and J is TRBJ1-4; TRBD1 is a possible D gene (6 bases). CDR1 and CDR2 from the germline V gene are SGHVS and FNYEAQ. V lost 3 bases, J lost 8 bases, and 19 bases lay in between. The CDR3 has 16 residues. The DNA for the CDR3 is TGTGCCAGCAGCTTTACCAGCAGGGGTGGGGCCGAAAAACTGTTTTTT. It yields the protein CASSFTSRGGAEKLFF.

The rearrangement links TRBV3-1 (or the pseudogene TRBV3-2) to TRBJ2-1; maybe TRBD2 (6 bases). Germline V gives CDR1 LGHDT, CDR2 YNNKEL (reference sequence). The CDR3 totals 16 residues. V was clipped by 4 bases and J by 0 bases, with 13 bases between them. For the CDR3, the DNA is TGTGCCAGCAGCCCGGAGGGCAAGAGCTCCTACAATGAGCAGTTCTTC. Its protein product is CASSPEGKSSYNEQFF.

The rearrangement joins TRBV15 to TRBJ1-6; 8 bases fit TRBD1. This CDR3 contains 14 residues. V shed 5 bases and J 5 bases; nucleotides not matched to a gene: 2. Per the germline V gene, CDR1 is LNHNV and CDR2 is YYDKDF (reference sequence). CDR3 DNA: TGTGCCACCAGCTCGGGACAGGATAATTCACCCCTCCACTTT. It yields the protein CATSSGQDNSPLHF.